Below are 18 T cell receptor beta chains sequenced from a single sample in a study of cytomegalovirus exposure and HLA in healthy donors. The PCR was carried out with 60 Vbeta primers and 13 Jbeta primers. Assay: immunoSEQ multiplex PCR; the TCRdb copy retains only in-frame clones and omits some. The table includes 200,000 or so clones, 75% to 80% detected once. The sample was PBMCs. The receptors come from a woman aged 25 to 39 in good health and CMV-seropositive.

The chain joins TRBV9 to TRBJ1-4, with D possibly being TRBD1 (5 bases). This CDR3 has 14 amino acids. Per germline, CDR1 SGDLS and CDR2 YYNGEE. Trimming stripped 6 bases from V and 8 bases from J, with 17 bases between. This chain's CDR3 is CASNLGPGREKLFF. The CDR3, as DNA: TGTGCCAGCAATCTAGGGCCAGGGAGGGAAAAACTGTTTTTT.

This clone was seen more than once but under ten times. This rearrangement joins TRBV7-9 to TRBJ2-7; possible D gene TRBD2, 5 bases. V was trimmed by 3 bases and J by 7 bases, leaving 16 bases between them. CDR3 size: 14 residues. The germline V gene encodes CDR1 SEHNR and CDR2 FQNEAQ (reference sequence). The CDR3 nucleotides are TGTGCCAGCAGCTTCCCCAACCGGGGATCTGAGCAGTACTTC. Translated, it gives CASSFPNRGSEQYF.

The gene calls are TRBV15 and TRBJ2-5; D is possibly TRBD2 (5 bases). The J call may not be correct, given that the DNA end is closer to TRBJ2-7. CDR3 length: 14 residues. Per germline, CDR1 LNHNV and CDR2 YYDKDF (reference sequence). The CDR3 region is CATSSRRGHYEQYF. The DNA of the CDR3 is TGTGCCACCAGCAGCAGGCGAGGGCACTACGAGCAGTACTTC.

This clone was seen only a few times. The CDR3 is CASSFFLGEGTGELFF. CDR3 coding DNA: TGTGCCAGCAGTTTTTTTTTGGGGGAGGGCACCGGGGAGCTGTTTTTT. The V and J genes are TRBV28 and TRBJ2-2; 7 nucleotides align to TRBD2. Germline V gives CDR1 MDHEN, CDR2 SYDVKM. This CDR3 spans 16 amino acids. The trim removed 3 bases at V and 4 bases at J, leaving 8 bases unmatched.

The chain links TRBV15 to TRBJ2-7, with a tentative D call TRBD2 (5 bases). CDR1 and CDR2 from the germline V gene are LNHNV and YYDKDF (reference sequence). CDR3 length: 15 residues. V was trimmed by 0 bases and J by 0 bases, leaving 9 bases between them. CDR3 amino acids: CATSRELDSSYEQYF. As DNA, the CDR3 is TGTGCCACCAGCAGAGAACTAGACTCCTCCTACGAGCAGTACTTC.

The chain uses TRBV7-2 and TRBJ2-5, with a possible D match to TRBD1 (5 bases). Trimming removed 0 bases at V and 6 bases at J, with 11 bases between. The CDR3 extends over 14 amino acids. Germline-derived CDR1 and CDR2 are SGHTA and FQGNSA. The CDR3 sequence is CASSLAFREQTQYF. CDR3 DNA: TGTGCCAGCAGCTTAGCGTTCAGGGAACAGACCCAGTACTTC.

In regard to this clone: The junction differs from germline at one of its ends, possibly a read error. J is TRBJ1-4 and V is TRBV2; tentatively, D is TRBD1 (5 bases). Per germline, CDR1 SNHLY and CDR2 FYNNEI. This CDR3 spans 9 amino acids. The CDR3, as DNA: TGTGCCAGCAGTGAAGGACAGCGCTTT. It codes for CASSEGQRF.

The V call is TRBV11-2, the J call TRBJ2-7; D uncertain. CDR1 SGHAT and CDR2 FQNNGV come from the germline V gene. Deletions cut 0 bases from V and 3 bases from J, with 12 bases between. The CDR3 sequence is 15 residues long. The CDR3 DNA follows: TGTGCCAGCAGCTTAGATCCAGGCCTACTCTACGAGCAGTACTTC. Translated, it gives CASSLDPGLLYEQYF. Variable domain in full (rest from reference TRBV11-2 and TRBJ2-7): EAGVAQSPRYKIIEKRQSVAFWCNPISGHATLYWYQQILGQGPKLLIQFQNNGVVDDSQLPKDRFSAERLKGVDSTLKIQPAKLEDSAVYLCASSLDPGLLYEQYFGPGTRLTVT.

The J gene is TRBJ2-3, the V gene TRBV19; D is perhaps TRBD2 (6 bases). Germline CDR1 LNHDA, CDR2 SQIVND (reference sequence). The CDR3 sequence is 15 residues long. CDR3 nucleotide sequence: TGTGCATCTCAACCGGGGGAAAGCCTTACAGATACGCAGTATTTT. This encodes CASQPGESLTDTQYF.

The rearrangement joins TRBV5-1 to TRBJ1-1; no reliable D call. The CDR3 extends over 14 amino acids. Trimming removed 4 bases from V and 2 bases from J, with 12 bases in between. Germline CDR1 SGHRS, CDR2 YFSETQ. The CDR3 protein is CASSTDFGNTEAFF. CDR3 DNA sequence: TGCGCCAGCAGCACAGATTTCGGAAACACTGAAGCTTTCTTT.

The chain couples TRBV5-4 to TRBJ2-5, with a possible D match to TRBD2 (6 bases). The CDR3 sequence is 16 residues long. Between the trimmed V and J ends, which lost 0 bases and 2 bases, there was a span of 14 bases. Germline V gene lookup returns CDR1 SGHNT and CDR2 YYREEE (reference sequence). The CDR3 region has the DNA TGTGCCAGCAGCTTGGGATCGGGACTCAAGCAAGAGACCCAGTACTTC. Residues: CASSLGSGLKQETQYF. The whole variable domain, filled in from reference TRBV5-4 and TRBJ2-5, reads ETGVTQSPTHLIKTRGQQVTLRCSSQSGHNTVSWYQQALGQGPQFIFQYYREEENGRGNFPPRFSGLQFPNYSSELNVNALELDDSALYLCASSLGSGLKQETQYFGPGTRLLVL.

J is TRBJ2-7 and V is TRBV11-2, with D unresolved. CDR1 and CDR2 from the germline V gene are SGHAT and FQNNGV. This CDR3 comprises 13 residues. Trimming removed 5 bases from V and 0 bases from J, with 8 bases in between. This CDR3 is CASSPGGSYEQYF. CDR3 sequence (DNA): TGTGCCAGCAGCCCCGGCGGCTCCTACGAGCAGTACTTC.

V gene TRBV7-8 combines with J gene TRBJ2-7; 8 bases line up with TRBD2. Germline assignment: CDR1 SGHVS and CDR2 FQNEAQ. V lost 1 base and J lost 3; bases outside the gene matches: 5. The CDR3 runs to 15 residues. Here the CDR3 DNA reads TGTGCCAGCAGCTTAGACCCCGGGACTAGCTACGAGCAGTACTTC. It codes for CASSLDPGTSYEQYF.

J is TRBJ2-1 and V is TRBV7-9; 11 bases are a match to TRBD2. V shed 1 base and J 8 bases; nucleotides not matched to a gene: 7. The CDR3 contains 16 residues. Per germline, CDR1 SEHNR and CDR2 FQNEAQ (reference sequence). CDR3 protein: CASSLDILAGVDEQFF. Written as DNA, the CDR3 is TGTGCCAGCAGCTTAGATATACTAGCGGGAGTCGATGAGCAGTTCTTC.

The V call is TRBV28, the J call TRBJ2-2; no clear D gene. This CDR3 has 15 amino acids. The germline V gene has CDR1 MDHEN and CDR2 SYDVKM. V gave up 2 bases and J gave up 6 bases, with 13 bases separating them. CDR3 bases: TGTGCCAGCAGTTTAGGTCGCGAGAGGCCCGGGGAGCTGTTTTTT. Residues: CASSLGRERPGELFF. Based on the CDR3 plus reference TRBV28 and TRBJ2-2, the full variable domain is DVKVTQSSRYLVKRTGEKVFLECVQDMDHENMFWYRQDPGLGLRLIYFSYDVKMKEKGDIPEGYSVSREKKERFSLILESASTNQTSMYLCASSLGRERPGELFFGEGSRLTVL.

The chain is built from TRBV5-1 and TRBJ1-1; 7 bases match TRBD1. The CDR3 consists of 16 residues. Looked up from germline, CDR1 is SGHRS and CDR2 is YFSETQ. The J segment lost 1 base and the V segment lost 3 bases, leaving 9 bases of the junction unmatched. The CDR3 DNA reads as TGCGCCAGCAGCTCAAGACAGGGAGGTTCGAACACTGAAGCTTTCTTT. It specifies CASSSRQGGSNTEAFF.

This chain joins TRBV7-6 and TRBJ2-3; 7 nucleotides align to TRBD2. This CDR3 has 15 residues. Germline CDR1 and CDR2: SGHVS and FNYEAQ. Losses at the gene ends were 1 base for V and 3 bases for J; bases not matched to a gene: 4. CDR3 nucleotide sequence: TGTGCCAGCAGCTTAGAAGCGGGGTCAACAGATACGCAGTATTTT. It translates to CASSLEAGSTDTQYF.

CDR3 amino acids: CASSYSFRSTLYGYTF. CDR3 DNA: TGTGCCAGCAGTTACTCATTCAGGTCCACCCTCTATGGCTACACCTTC. The chain carries TRBV6-5 and TRBJ1-2; no reliable D call. V shed 0 bases and J shed 4 bases, with 15 bases lying between them. Looked up from germline, CDR1 is MNHEY and CDR2 is SVGAGI. CDR3 length equals 16 residues.